These 19 T cell receptor beta chains originate from one sample sequenced in a study of cytomegalovirus exposure and HLA in healthy donors. Primers: 60 Vbeta forward and 13 Jbeta reverse. Sequenced by immunoSEQ multiplex PCR; TCRdb stores in-frame clones only, minus some. Counted here are 150,000 to 200,000 clones, roughly 90% occurring once; the ten biggest clones make up approximately 2%. The sample taken for sequencing was PBMCs. These TCRs come from a woman between 18 and 29 years old in good health and CMV-seronegative.

This clone was recorded a few times. The V call is TRBV7-3, the J call TRBJ1-1; D ambiguous. The CDR3 has 15 residues. From germline, CDR1 is SGHTA and CDR2 FQGTGA. Trimming pared 4 bases from V and 1 base from J, leaving 13 bases between. CDR3 sequence (DNA): TGTGCCAGCAGCTATCGGGGAGGAGAGAACACTGAAGCTTTCTTT. Its protein product is CASSYRGGENTEAFF.

The chain recombines TRBV19 with TRBJ2-2, with TRBD2 matching 7 bases. Germline CDR1 reads LNHDA; CDR2 reads SQIVND (reference sequence). The trim removed 3 bases at V and 3 bases at J, leaving 10 bases unmatched. The CDR3 runs to 17 residues. The CDR3 DNA sequence: TGTGCCAGTAGTATCGGGGTTGGGGGGGGATACACCGGGGAGCTGTTTTTT. Its protein is CASSIGVGGGYTGELFF. Drawing the rest from reference TRBV19 and TRBJ2-2, the complete variable domain is DGGITQSPKYLFRKEGQNVTLSCEQNLNHDAMYWYRQDPGQGLRLIYYSQIVNDFQKGDIAEGYSVSREKKESFPLTVTSAQKNPTAFYLCASSIGVGGGYTGELFFGEGSRLTVL.

The count of this clone is one. V usage is TRBV18 and J usage is TRBJ1-1; TRBD1 matches at 10 bases. The CDR3 consists of 14 residues. V gave up 3 bases and J gave up 4 bases; unmatched junction bases: 2. Germline V lookup: CDR1 KGHSH, CDR2 LQKENI. DNA of the CDR3: TGTGCCAGCTCACCCGGGACAGGGGCCACTGAAGCTTTCTTT. This codes for CASSPGTGATEAFF.

The V call is TRBV7-2, the J call TRBJ2-2; a weak D match, TRBD2 (6 bases). The germline gives CDR1 SGHTA, CDR2 FQGNSA. Trimming cost V 7 bases and J 1 base, with 10 bases left between them. The CDR3 is 14 residues long. The CDR3 nucleotides are TGTGCCAGCACGGAGGGGCAGAACACCGGGGAGCTGTTTTTT. Protein product: CASTEGQNTGELFF. The whole variable domain, remainder taken from reference TRBV7-2 and TRBJ2-2, is GAGVSQSPSNKVTEKGKDVELRCDPISGHTALYWYRQSLGQGLEFLIYFQGNSAPDKSGLPSDRFSAERTGGSVSTLTIQRTQQEDSAVYLCASTEGQNTGELFFGEGSRLTVL.

This clone was observed once. The chain combines TRBV7-2 with TRBJ2-5, with D possibly matching TRBD2 (5 bases). The J call may be incorrect, as the DNA end agrees better with TRBJ2-7. Germline values: CDR1 SGHTA, CDR2 FQGNSA. The CDR3 covers 15 residues. The CDR3 DNA reads TGTGCCAGCAGCTTATCCCCCACTAGTTCGGGCGAGCAGTACTTC. Translation: CASSLSPTSSGEQYF.

This clone was seen a few times. The chain recombines TRBV6-5 with TRBJ2-2; the match to TRBD1 covers 7 bases. This CDR3 spans 14 amino acids. The germline gives CDR1 MNHEY, CDR2 SVGAGI. V lost 6 bases to trimming and J lost 1 base; unmatched junction nucleotides: 2. CDR3 loop: CASRRDRNTGELFF. CDR3 DNA sequence: TGTGCCAGCAGACGGGACAGGAACACCGGGGAGCTGTTTTTT.

The rearrangement links TRBV6-5 to TRBJ1-1, with D maybe TRBD1 (5 bases). With 4 bases removed from V and 6 bases from J, the gap between germline ends came to 15 bases. The germline V gene encodes CDR1 MNHEY and CDR2 SVGAGI. CDR3 length: 14 residues. CDR3 nucleotide sequence: TGTGCCAGCAGTTTAACGGAAGGGGCCTCTGAAGCTTTCTTT. This gives the protein CASSLTEGASEAFF.

The chain links TRBV4-2 to TRBJ2-3; D might be TRBD1 (6 bases). Between the trimmed V and J ends, which lost 4 bases and 2 bases, there was a span of 16 bases. The CDR3 sequence is 16 residues long. Germline loops: CDR1 LGHNA, CDR2 YNFKEQ. CDR3 residues: CASSRAVGGNTDTQYF. Here the CDR3 DNA reads TGTGCCAGCAGCCGGGCTGTAGGGGGAAACACAGATACGCAGTATTTT.

This chain links TRBV5-1 with TRBJ1-3, with 9 nucleotides matching TRBD1. Looked up from germline, CDR1 is SGHRS and CDR2 is YFSETQ. CDR3 length: 16 residues. V trimming: 2 bases; J trimming: 1 base; junction bases outside the gene matches: 4. The CDR3 DNA reads TGCGCCAGCAGCTTCACAGGGGGCTTATCTGGAAACACCATATATTTT. It yields the protein CASSFTGGLSGNTIYF.

The CDR3 here is CASSFLKSTGPTGELFF. The CDR3 DNA is TGTGCCAGCAGCTTCCTGAAGTCGACAGGGCCCACCGGGGAGCTGTTTTTT. J is TRBJ2-2 and V is TRBV5-8, with 7 bases lining up with TRBD1. Germline CDR1 reads SGHTS; CDR2 reads YDEGEE. V shed 2 bases and J 4 bases; nucleotides not matched to a gene: 11. CDR3 length equals 17 residues.

The chain carries TRBV9 and TRBJ2-1, with 12 bases lining up with TRBD2. Germline V gene sequence: CDR1 SGDLS, CDR2 YYNGEE. The CDR3 consists of 14 residues. Trimming took 4 bases from V and 9 from J; bases not matched to a gene: 5. The CDR3 bases are TGTGCCAGCAGCACCCGGACTAGCGGGATTGAGCAGTTCTTC. This codes for CASSTRTSGIEQFF.

This clone was counted between two and nine times. V usage is TRBV19 and J usage is TRBJ2-1; 9 bases align to TRBD2. This CDR3 comprises 16 residues. Germline V gene data show CDR1 as LNHDA and CDR2 as SQIVND (reference sequence). Germline trimming cut 7 bases from V and 8 bases from J; bases unmatched to any gene: 15. CDR3 sequence: CASMGWPSGINDEQFF. In DNA, the CDR3 is TGTGCCAGTATGGGGTGGCCTAGCGGGATCAACGATGAGCAGTTCTTC.

The V gene is TRBV18, the J gene TRBJ2-2, with D possibly matching TRBD1 (5 bases). CDR1 is KGHSH, CDR2 LQKENI, per germline. This CDR3 has 15 residues. Deletions cut 3 bases from V and 0 bases from J, with 8 bases between. CDR3 protein: CASSPGHANTGELFF. For the CDR3, the DNA is TGTGCCAGCTCACCCGGACACGCGAACACCGGGGAGCTGTTTTTT.

The gene calls are TRBV5-1 and TRBJ2-2; no reliable D call. The CDR3 extends over 16 amino acids. The V gene's germline CDR1 is SGHRS and CDR2 YFSETQ. V shed 0 bases and J shed 3 bases, with 12 bases lying between them. This CDR3 reads CASSLAASDYTGELFF. The CDR3 DNA reads TGCGCCAGCAGCTTGGCTGCGTCAGACTACACCGGGGAGCTGTTTTTT.

This clone is a singleton in its sample. J is TRBJ1-5 and V is TRBV2; a possible D gene is TRBD1 (6 bases). This CDR3 is built from 15 residues. From germline, CDR1 is SNHLY and CDR2 FYNNEI. The germline V and J ends were trimmed by 6 bases and 2 bases, with 14 bases remaining between them. CDR3: CASSGSRTGNQPQHF. CDR3 sequence (DNA): TGTGCCAGCAGCGGAAGCCGGACAGGCAATCAGCCCCAGCATTTT.

The chain joins TRBV28 to TRBJ1-5; 9 bases agree with TRBD1. The V gene end was trimmed by 9 bases and the J gene end by 3 bases; junction bases not matched to a gene: 9. This CDR3 has 15 residues. Germline V gene lookup returns CDR1 MDHEN and CDR2 SYDVKM. CDR3 nucleotide sequence: TGTGCCAGTAACTTGGGACAGGGTATCAATCAGCCCCAGCATTTT. As protein: CASNLGQGINQPQHF.

CDR3 residues: CASSRRWTADSYEQYF. The CDR3 region has the DNA TGTGCCAGCAGCCGCCGGTGGACGGCGGACAGCTACGAGCAGTACTTC. This chain joins TRBV7-9 and TRBJ2-7; a weak D match, TRBD1 (6 bases). The V end was cut by 5 bases, the J end by 3 bases, with 20 bases between. CDR3 length equals 16 residues. The germline V gene has CDR1 SEHNR and CDR2 FQNEAQ (reference sequence).

The chain combines TRBV18 with TRBJ2-2, with 8 bases that match TRBD2. CDR1 is KGHSH and CDR2 is LQKENI in the germline V gene. V was clipped by 6 bases and J by 4 bases; unmatched bases: 7. The CDR3 is 15 residues long. The CDR3 is CASSERELGTGELFF. CDR3 coding DNA: TGTGCCAGCTCCGAGCGGGAGCTTGGCACCGGGGAGCTGTTTTTT. Full variable domain (remainder filled in from reference TRBV18 and TRBJ2-2): NAGVMQNPRHLVRRRGQEARLRCSPMKGHSHVYWYRQLPEEGLKFMVYLQKENIIDESGMPKERFSAEFPKEGPSILRIQQVVRGDSAAYFCASSERELGTGELFFGEGSRLTVL.

The gene calls are TRBV30 and TRBJ1-2; D might be TRBD1 (5 bases). Trimming removed 3 bases at V and 6 bases at J, with 11 bases between. CDR1 and CDR2 (germline): GTSNPN, SVGIG (reference sequence). CDR3 length: 12 amino acids. CDR3 region: CAWRAGGDGYTF. The CDR3 nucleotides are TGTGCCTGGAGGGCGGGGGGAGATGGCTACACCTTC.